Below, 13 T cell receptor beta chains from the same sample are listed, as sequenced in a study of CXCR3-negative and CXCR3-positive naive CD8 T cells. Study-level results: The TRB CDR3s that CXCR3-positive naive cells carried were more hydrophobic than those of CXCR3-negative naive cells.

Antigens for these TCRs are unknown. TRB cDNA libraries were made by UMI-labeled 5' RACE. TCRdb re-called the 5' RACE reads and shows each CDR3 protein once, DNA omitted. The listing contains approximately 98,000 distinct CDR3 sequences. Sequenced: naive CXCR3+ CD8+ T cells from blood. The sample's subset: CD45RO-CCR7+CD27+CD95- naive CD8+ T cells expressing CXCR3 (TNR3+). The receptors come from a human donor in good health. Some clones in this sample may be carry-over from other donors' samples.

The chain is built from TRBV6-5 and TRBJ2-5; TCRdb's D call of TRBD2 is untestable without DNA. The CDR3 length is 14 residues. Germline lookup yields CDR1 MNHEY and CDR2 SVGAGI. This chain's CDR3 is CASSNAGYQETQYF.

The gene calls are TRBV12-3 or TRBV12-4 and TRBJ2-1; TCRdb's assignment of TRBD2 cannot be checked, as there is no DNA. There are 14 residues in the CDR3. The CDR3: CASKLVDTYNEQFF.

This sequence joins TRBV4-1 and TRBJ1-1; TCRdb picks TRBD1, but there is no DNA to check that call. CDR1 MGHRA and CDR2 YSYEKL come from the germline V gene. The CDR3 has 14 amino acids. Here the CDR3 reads CASSQERGNTEAFF.

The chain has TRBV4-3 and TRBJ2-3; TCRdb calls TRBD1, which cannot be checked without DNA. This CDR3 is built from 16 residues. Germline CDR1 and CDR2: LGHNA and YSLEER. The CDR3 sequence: CASSQEGQGITDTQYF.

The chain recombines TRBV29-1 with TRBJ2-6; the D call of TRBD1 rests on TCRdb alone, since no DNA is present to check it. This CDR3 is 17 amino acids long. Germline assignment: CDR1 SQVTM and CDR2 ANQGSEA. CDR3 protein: CSVELSTGDTGANVLTF.

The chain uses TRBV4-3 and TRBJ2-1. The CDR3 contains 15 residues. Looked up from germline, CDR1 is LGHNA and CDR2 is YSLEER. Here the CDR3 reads CASSQEGSSYNEQFF.

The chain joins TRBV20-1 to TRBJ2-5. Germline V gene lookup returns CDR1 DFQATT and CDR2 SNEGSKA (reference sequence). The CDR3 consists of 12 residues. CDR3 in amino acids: CSARDLDRTQYF.

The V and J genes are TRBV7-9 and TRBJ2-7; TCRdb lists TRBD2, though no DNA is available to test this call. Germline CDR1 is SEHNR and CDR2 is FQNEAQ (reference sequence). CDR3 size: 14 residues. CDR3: CASSSRTIEYEQYF. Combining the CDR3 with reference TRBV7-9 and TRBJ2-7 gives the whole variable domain DTGVSQNPRHKITKRGQNVTFRCDPISEHNRLYWYRQTLGQGPEFLTYFQNEAQLEKSRLLSDRFSAERPKGSFSTLEIQRTEQGDSAMYLCASSSRTIEYEQYFGPGTRLTVT.

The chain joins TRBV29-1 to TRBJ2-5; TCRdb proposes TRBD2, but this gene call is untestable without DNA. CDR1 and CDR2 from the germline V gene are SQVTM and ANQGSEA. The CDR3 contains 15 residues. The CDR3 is CSVGIGETHPETQYF. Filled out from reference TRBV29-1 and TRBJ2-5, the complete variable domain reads SAVISQKPSRDICQRGTSLTIQCQVDSQVTMMFWYRQQPGQSLTLIATANQGSEATYESGFVIDKFPISRPNLTFSTLTVSNMSPEDSSIYLCSVGIGETHPETQYFGPGTRLLVL.

The CDR3 loop is CASSFTGDTGELFF. The chain has TRBV11-2 and TRBJ2-2; TCRdb selects TRBD1, and the lack of DNA leaves this call unchecked. This CDR3 spans 14 amino acids. Germline-derived CDR1 and CDR2 are SGHAT and FQNNGV.

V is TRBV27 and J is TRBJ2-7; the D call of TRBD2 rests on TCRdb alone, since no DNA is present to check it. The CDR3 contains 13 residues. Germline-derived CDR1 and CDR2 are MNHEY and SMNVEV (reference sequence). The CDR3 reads CASSLSGGWEQYF.

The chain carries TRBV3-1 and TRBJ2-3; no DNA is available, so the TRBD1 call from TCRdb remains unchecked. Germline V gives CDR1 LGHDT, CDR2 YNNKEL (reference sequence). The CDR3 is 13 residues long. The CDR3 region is CASLGGAADTQYF.

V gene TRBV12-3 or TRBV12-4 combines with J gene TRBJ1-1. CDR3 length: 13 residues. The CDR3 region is CASTLQLNTEAFF.